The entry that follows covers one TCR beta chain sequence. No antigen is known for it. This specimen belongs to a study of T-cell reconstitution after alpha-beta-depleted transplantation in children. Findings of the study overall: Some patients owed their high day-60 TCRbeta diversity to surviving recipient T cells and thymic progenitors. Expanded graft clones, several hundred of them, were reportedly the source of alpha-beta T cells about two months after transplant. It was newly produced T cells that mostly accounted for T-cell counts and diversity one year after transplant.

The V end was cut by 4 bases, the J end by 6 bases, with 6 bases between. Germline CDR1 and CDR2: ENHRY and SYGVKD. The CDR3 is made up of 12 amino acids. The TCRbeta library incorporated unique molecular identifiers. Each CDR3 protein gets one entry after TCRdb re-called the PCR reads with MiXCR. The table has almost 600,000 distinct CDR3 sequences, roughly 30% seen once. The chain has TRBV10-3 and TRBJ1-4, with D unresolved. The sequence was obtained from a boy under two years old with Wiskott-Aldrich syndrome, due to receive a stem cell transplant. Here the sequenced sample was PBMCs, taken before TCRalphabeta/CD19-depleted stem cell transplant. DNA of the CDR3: TGTGCCATCAGTGGCGGAGATGAAAAACTGTTTTTT. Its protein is CAISGGDEKLFF.